Listed here are 16 T cell receptor beta chains from one sample, sequenced in a study of T-cell memory formation after mild COVID-19 (dated by TCRdb to the early 2020s). The library was prepared using 5' RACE. Sequencer: Illumina NovaSeq 6000. Using fastp at Q25 and MiXCR, TCRdb reprocessed the public reads and kept productive beta chains. Every distinct CDR3 protein forms one entry, paired with its most common genes and DNA. This sample lists about 400,000 distinct CDR3 sequences; 18% were detected once. The ten largest clones represent under 25% of the sample. The sample taken for sequencing was PBMCs or a T cell subset sorted from them (not recorded which). The receptor set was obtained from a man between 18 and 35 years old who had mild COVID-19 (a few samples of this study predate the infection). The sample titles of this study are shuffled in the database, so cell type and time point are left out; the donor was told from shared clones.

This clonotype was found many times. The CDR3 here is CASSQLGTGNEKLFF. CDR3 nucleotide sequence: TGCGCCAGCAGCCAATTGGGGACAGGGAATGAAAAACTGTTTTTT. This chain joins TRBV4-3 and TRBJ1-4; 9 nucleotides align to TRBD1. Unmatched junction bases numbered 3, after V lost 2 bases and J lost 5 bases. This CDR3 has 15 amino acids. Germline V gene data show CDR1 as LGHNA and CDR2 as YSLEER.

The CDR3 sequence is CASSQDFRGPRTGELFF. The CDR3, as DNA: TGTGCCAGCAGCCAAGATTTTAGGGGGCCCAGGACCGGGGAGCTGTTTTTT. This chain joins TRBV4-2 and TRBJ2-2; 7 nucleotides align to TRBD1. The germline V gene encodes CDR1 LGHNA and CDR2 YNFKEQ. The J segment lost 5 bases and the V segment lost 0 bases, leaving 9 bases of the junction unmatched. The CDR3 is made up of 17 amino acids.

On this clonotype: A read error may produce the germline difference seen at one junction end. V gene TRBV5-1 combines with J gene TRBJ2-2; D possibly corresponds to TRBD2 (5 bases). The CDR3 is made up of 11 amino acids. Germline values: CDR1 SGHRS, CDR2 YFSETQ. The CDR3 sequence is CASSLSGVLFF. CDR3 bases: TGCGCCAGCAGCTTGTCCGGGGTGCTGTTTTTT.

This chain uses TRBV20-1 with TRBJ1-2, with D maybe TRBD1 (6 bases). The CDR3 runs 12 residues. Trimming pared 3 bases from V and 7 bases from J, leaving 12 bases between. Per the germline V gene, CDR1 is DFQATT and CDR2 is SNEGSKA (reference sequence). DNA for the CDR3: TGCAGTGCTAGCATCGGGGGCAGTGGCTACACCTTC. Protein: CSASIGGSGYTF.

This clonotype was observed a few times. The rearrangement uses TRBV5-1 and TRBJ1-6; D is ambiguous. Germline CDR1 reads SGHRS; CDR2 reads YFSETQ. The CDR3 has 14 amino acids. V lost 4 bases and J lost 7, with 12 bases in between. The CDR3, as DNA: TGCGCCAGCAGCGCCCGGCTCGGAAATTCACCCCTCCACTTT. It is translated as CASSARLGNSPLHF.

This clonotype was observed a few times. CDR3 nucleotides: TGCGCCAGCAGCCGAGAAGAAATGAACACTGAAGCTTTCTTT. It specifies CASSREEMNTEAFF. The chain has TRBV4-3 and TRBJ1-1, with unresolved D. V lost 4 bases and J 0 bases, leaving 9 bases between the germline ends. The CDR3 contains 14 residues. Germline lookup yields CDR1 LGHNA and CDR2 YSLEER.

This clonotype appeared a few times. V gene TRBV27 combines with J gene TRBJ1-4; no firm D call. CDR1 MNHEY and CDR2 SMNVEV come from the germline V gene (reference sequence). V was shortened by 6 bases and J by 0 bases, with 5 bases between the two germline ends. The CDR3 has 13 residues. The CDR3 spells CASSRATNEKLFF. The CDR3 DNA reads TGTGCCAGCAGCAGAGCAACTAATGAAAAACTGTTTTTT.

The chain uses TRBV6-6 and TRBJ1-3; no definite D call. The CDR3 spans 16 residues. Per the germline V gene, CDR1 is MNHNY and CDR2 is SVGAGI (reference sequence). The V end lost 6 bases, the J end lost 4 bases, and 19 bases lay between the germline ends. In nucleotides, the CDR3 is TGTGCCAGCAGACTACGGTTGACCGCCTGGGGAAACACCATATATTTT. As protein: CASRLRLTAWGNTIYF.

This clonotype showed up many times. The V call is TRBV5-1, the J call TRBJ2-7; D is perhaps TRBD1 (5 bases). V dropped 3 bases and J dropped 5 bases, with 18 bases sitting between them. The length of the CDR3 is 15 residues. CDR1 SGHRS and CDR2 YFSETQ come from the germline V gene. The CDR3 reads CASSSLTDPGNEQYF. As DNA, the CDR3 is TGCGCCAGCAGCTCATTGACTGACCCAGGGAACGAGCAGTACTTC.

The chain couples TRBV4-1 to TRBJ2-3; a weak D match, TRBD1 (5 bases). The length of the CDR3 is 17 residues. Germline CDR1 reads MGHRA; CDR2 reads YSYEKL. V was trimmed by 3 bases and J by 2 bases, leaving 18 bases between them. CDR3 in amino acids: CASSHTQLGRITDTQYF. CDR3 in DNA: TGCGCCAGCAGCCACACCCAATTGGGGCGGATCACAGATACGCAGTATTTT.

In its sample, this clonotype was seen a few times. The chain has TRBV3-1 and TRBJ2-1, with D possibly being TRBD2 (6 bases). This CDR3 comprises 15 residues. V was trimmed by 11 bases and J by 1 base, leaving 18 bases between them. CDR1 LGHDT and CDR2 YNNKEL come from the germline V gene (reference sequence). CDR3 in DNA: TGTGCCGCCGGTCCGGGACTCCAATCCTACAATGAGCAGTTCTTC. The encoded protein is CAAGPGLQSYNEQFF.

The rearrangement joins TRBV6-2 or TRBV6-3 to TRBJ2-7; TRBD2 matches at 7 bases. This CDR3 contains 13 residues. The germline gives CDR1 MNHEY, CDR2 SVGEGT. The ends lost 6 bases at V and 6 bases at J; junction bases unmatched: 8. CDR3 region: CASSDAGVAEQYV. The CDR3 region has the DNA TGTGCCAGCAGCGACGCGGGGGTAGCCGAGCAGTACGTC.

In its sample, this clonotype was seen many times. This chain joins TRBV12-3 or TRBV12-4 and TRBJ1-1, with D perhaps TRBD1 (5 bases). The CDR3 loop spans 15 amino acids. The V end lost 10 bases, the J end lost 8 bases, and 26 bases lay between the germline ends. The CDR3 region is CATNFYGAPTQEAFF. DNA for the CDR3: TGTGCCACCAATTTTTACGGGGCTCCTACACAGGAAGCTTTCTTT.

The chain has TRBV6-6 and TRBJ2-4; D is unresolved. The CDR3 extends over 11 amino acids. Germline CDR1 and CDR2: MNHNY and SVGAGI (reference sequence). Trimming took 6 bases from V and 6 from J, leaving 6 bases between them. The CDR3 loop is CASSQGNIQYF. The CDR3 DNA reads TGTGCCAGCAGCCAAGGAAACATTCAGTACTTC.

This clonotype appeared a few times. This rearrangement joins TRBV7-2 to TRBJ2-3; D possibly corresponds to TRBD2 (6 bases). This CDR3 contains 15 residues. V shed 5 bases and J shed 4 bases, with 16 bases lying between them. In germline, CDR1 is SGHTA, CDR2 FQGNSA. CDR3 in amino acids: CASSPSSAGPDTQYF. The CDR3, as DNA: TGTGCCAGCAGCCCATCTAGCGCCGGGCCAGATACGCAGTATTTT.

The V and J genes are TRBV6-2 or TRBV6-3 and TRBJ1-2; TRBD1 is a possible D gene (6 bases). The ends were cut back, 7 bases at V and 8 bases at J, with 14 bases in the middle. CDR1 MNHEY and CDR2 SVGEGT come from the germline V gene. The CDR3 spans 12 residues. In DNA, the CDR3 is TGTGCCAGCAACCCCACAGGGAGAGGCTACACCTTC. Encoded protein: CASNPTGRGYTF.